The 28 T cell receptor beta chains listed next were all sequenced from one sample in a study of blood T cell repertoires in COVID-19. The protocol was immunoSEQ multiplex PCR, while the TCRdb copy is restricted to in-frame clones and leaves out a portion. The sample shows under 60,000 clones, roughly 88% of them seen only once. Sequencing input: peripheral blood. These receptors all stem from a man aged 25-45 years with COVID-19, enrolled during active disease.

The chain carries TRBV5-1 and TRBJ1-2; 7 bases agree with TRBD1. Germline CDR1 and CDR2: SGHRS and YFSETQ. The CDR3 runs to 12 residues. The junction had 5 bases not matched to a gene; V was cut back by 4 bases and J by 8 bases. CDR3 coding DNA: TGCGCCAGCAGCCCGACAGGGAAAGGCTACACCTTC. The encoded protein is CASSPTGKGYTF.

The rearrangement uses TRBV11-3 and TRBJ2-3; 10 bases agree with TRBD2. Germline CDR1 reads SGHNT; CDR2 reads YENEEA. V dropped 4 bases and J dropped 3; count of bases not matched to a gene: 4. CDR3 size: 15 residues. CDR3 nucleotide sequence: TGTGCCAGCAGCTCTAGCGGGAGAGGGACAGATACGCAGTATTTT. It encodes CASSSSGRGTDTQYF.

CDR3 nucleotides: TGTGCCAGCAGCCCCGGGACTTTACTCTATGGCTACACCTTC. Its protein is CASSPGTLLYGYTF. The rearrangement joins TRBV27 to TRBJ1-2, with TRBD1 as a possible D gene (5 bases). The CDR3 has 14 residues. Between the trimmed V and J ends, which lost 6 bases and 4 bases, there was a span of 15 bases. Germline assignment: CDR1 MNHEY and CDR2 SMNVEV (reference sequence).

The V and J genes are TRBV11-1 and TRBJ1-1; tentatively, D is TRBD1 (6 bases). The CDR3 extends over 14 amino acids. Germline CDR1 SGHAT, CDR2 FQDESV (reference sequence). V was cut by 4 bases and J by 1 base, with 10 bases left in between. The CDR3, as DNA: TGTGCCAGCAGCTCAGGACAGAAGAACACTGAAGCTTTCTTT. Amino acids: CASSSGQKNTEAFF.

This chain connects TRBV7-9 to TRBJ1-2; D ambiguous. V lost 1 base, J lost 4 bases, and 10 bases lay in between. The CDR3 is 14 residues long. In germline, CDR1 is SEHNR, CDR2 FQNEAQ (reference sequence). The CDR3 DNA sequence: TGTGCCAGCAGCTTAGGGGGAAGCGGCTATGGCTACACCTTC. Its protein product is CASSLGGSGYGYTF.

The chain has TRBV18 and TRBJ1-3; D ambiguous. The CDR3 spans 15 residues. Germline V gene lookup returns CDR1 KGHSH and CDR2 LQKENI. With 3 bases removed from V and 0 bases from J, the gap between germline ends came to 9 bases. The CDR3 reads CASSPDTSSGNTIYF. The CDR3 region has the DNA TGTGCCAGCTCACCCGACACGAGCTCTGGAAACACCATATATTTT.

J is TRBJ2-3 and V is TRBV7-2; TRBD2 agrees at 9 bases. This CDR3 has 16 residues. CDR1 SGHTA and CDR2 FQGNSA come from the germline V gene. V shed 4 bases, J shed 0 bases, and the junction held 5 bases outside the gene matches. CDR3 sequence reads: CASSSPLAGSTDTQYF. CDR3 nucleotide sequence: TGTGCCAGCAGCTCGCCCCTAGCGGGAAGCACAGATACGCAGTATTTT.

J is TRBJ2-7 and V is TRBV18; 14 bases align to TRBD2. Losses at the gene ends were 0 bases for V and 4 bases for J; bases not matched to a gene: 5. This CDR3 is 17 amino acids long. In germline, CDR1 is KGHSH, CDR2 LQKENI. In DNA form, the CDR3 reads TGTGCCAGCTCACCACCTAAGGGGACTAGCGGGAGTTACGAGCAGTACTTC. Residues: CASSPPKGTSGSYEQYF.

This clone was seen only a few times. Additional DNA sequences in this sample encode the identical CDR3. The rearrangement links TRBV4-3 to TRBJ1-5, with 9 bases matching TRBD1. This CDR3 spans 16 amino acids. CDR1 is LGHNA and CDR2 is YSLEER in the germline V gene. V gave up 0 bases and J gave up 4 bases; unmatched junction bases: 4. The CDR3 loop reads CASSQERDRVNQPQHF. CDR3 DNA sequence: TGCGCCAGCAGCCAAGAGCGGGACAGGGTTAATCAGCCCCAGCATTTT.

This chain links TRBV27 with TRBJ1-1; a possible D gene is TRBD1 (6 bases). Per germline, CDR1 MNHEY and CDR2 SMNVEV (reference sequence). The CDR3 loop spans 13 amino acids. Trimming took 6 bases from V and 1 from J, leaving 9 bases between them. The chain's CDR3 is CASRGHWNTEAFF. The CDR3 DNA reads as TGTGCCAGCAGGGGACACTGGAACACTGAAGCTTTCTTT.

The rearrangement uses TRBV7-6 and TRBJ2-7, with a tentative D call TRBD2 (5 bases). Germline V CDR1 and CDR2: SGHVS, FNYEAQ. This CDR3 has 12 residues. Between the trimmed V and J ends, which lost 5 bases and 7 bases, there was a span of 12 bases. The CDR3 spells CASSTDPGEQYF. CDR3 coding DNA: TGTGCCAGCAGCACGGACCCGGGGGAGCAGTACTTC.

The rearrangement links TRBV5-8 to TRBJ1-4; D is perhaps TRBD1 (6 bases). The germline V gene has CDR1 SGHTS and CDR2 YDEGEE. The V end was cut by 0 bases, the J end by 7 bases, with 10 bases between. This CDR3 region has 14 residues. DNA of the CDR3: TGTGCCAGCAGCTTGGCTGGGGGCGGTGAAAAACTGTTTTTT. Encoded protein: CASSLAGGGEKLFF.

This chain uses TRBV25-1 with TRBJ1-6; D unresolved. Germline V gene data show CDR1 as MGHDK and CDR2 as SYGVNS. Trimming shortened V by 1 base and J by 5 bases, and 9 bases separated the two germline ends. The CDR3 is 15 amino acids. DNA of the CDR3: TGTGCCAGCAGTGAATCGGAGGGCCATAATTCACCCCTCCACTTT. Protein product: CASSESEGHNSPLHF.

V gene TRBV21-1 combines with J gene TRBJ1-3. TRBV21-1 is shown as a pseudogene. The CDR3 length is 15 residues. CDR3 bases: TGTGCCAGCAGCAAAGACGGTGACTCTGGAAACACCATATATTTT. As protein: CASSKDGDSGNTIYF.

The chain joins TRBV6-4 to TRBJ2-3; 9 nucleotides match TRBD2. Unmatched junction bases numbered 2, after V lost 3 bases and J lost 1 base. Germline lookup yields CDR1 MRHNA and CDR2 SNTAGT. The CDR3 covers 15 residues. CDR3 sequence: CASSDIAGGTDTQYF. The DNA of the CDR3 is TGTGCCAGCAGTGATATAGCGGGAGGCACAGATACGCAGTATTTT.

The V call is TRBV5-4, the J call TRBJ1-1; 7 bases fit TRBD1. The germline V gene has CDR1 SGHNT and CDR2 YYREEE (reference sequence). The ends lost 4 bases at V and 2 bases at J; junction bases unmatched: 5. The CDR3 totals 14 residues. CDR3 protein: CASSKGQTNTEAFF. DNA of the CDR3: TGTGCCAGCAGCAAGGGACAGACAAACACTGAAGCTTTCTTT.

The chain is built from TRBV7-9 and TRBJ2-7; D ambiguous. Germline V gives CDR1 SEHNR, CDR2 FQNEAQ (reference sequence). CDR3 length: 13 residues. V shed 1 base and J shed 2 bases, with 6 bases lying between them. In DNA, the CDR3 is TGTGCCAGCAGCTTAGACAGAGCCTACGAGCAGTACTTC. Translating gives CASSLDRAYEQYF.

This rearrangement joins TRBV6-5 to TRBJ1-1; the D is unclear. Germline V gene lookup returns CDR1 MNHEY and CDR2 SVGAGI. The CDR3 is made up of 13 amino acids. V was pared by 7 bases and J by 1 base, with 10 bases between. The CDR3 region has the DNA TGTGCCAGCAACCGGGAGGCGAACACTGAAGCTTTCTTT. It is translated as CASNREANTEAFF.

The V call is TRBV30, the J call TRBJ2-2; D might be TRBD1 (6 bases). The V gene's germline CDR1 is GTSNPN and CDR2 SVGIG (reference sequence). The germline V and J ends were trimmed by 3 bases and 4 bases, with 15 bases remaining between them. The CDR3 is 15 amino acids. CDR3 amino acids: CAWRQQGASTGELFF. For the CDR3, the DNA is TGTGCCTGGAGGCAACAGGGAGCGAGCACCGGGGAGCTGTTTTTT. Filled out from reference TRBV30 and TRBJ2-2, the complete variable domain reads SQTIHQWPATLVQPVGSPLSLECTVEGTSNPNLYWYRQAAGRGLQLLFYSVGIGQISSEVPQNLSASRPQDRQFILSSKKLLLSDSGFYLCAWRQQGASTGELFFGEGSRLTVL.

The J gene is TRBJ2-4, the V gene TRBV19; a possible D gene is TRBD2 (6 bases). CDR1 and CDR2 (germline): LNHDA, SQIVND (reference sequence). This CDR3 spans 13 amino acids. V lost 8 bases and J 9 bases, leaving 17 bases between the germline ends. The CDR3 spells CASGFSGVGIQYF. The DNA for the CDR3 is TGTGCCAGTGGGTTTAGCGGCGTGGGCATTCAGTACTTC.

V gene TRBV28 combines with J gene TRBJ2-3; possible D gene TRBD2, 5 bases. This CDR3 region has 15 residues. V lost 6 bases and J 3 bases, leaving 16 bases between the germline ends. Per the germline V gene, CDR1 is MDHEN and CDR2 is SYDVKM. Here the CDR3 reads CASSPGDRSTDTQYF. The CDR3 coding sequence is TGTGCCAGCAGCCCCGGGGATCGGAGTACAGATACGCAGTATTTT.

This CDR3 reads CASTGQAASGNTIYF. CDR3 in DNA: TGTGCCAGCACCGGACAGGCCGCCTCTGGAAACACCATATATTTT. The genes are TRBV3-1 (or the pseudogene TRBV3-2) and TRBJ1-3; 7 nucleotides agree with TRBD1. The junction had 6 bases not matched to a gene; V was cut back by 7 bases and J by 0 bases. Germline CDR1 reads LGHDT; CDR2 reads YNNKEL (reference sequence). The CDR3 extends over 15 amino acids.

The J gene is TRBJ2-1, the V gene TRBV24-1; D may be TRBD2 (5 bases). Trimming pared 0 bases from V and 6 bases from J, leaving 17 bases between. From germline, CDR1 is KGHDR and CDR2 SFDVKD. This CDR3 is 17 amino acids long. CDR3 residues: CATSDLAPGFKLNEQFF. The CDR3 DNA reads as TGTGCCACCAGTGATTTGGCACCGGGATTCAAACTCAATGAGCAGTTCTTC.

The chain recombines TRBV5-6 with TRBJ2-5; 10 bases match TRBD2. Germline CDR1 reads SGHDT; CDR2 reads YYEEEE. The V and J ends lost 2 bases and 7 bases, in that order; junction bases with no gene match: 8. CDR3 length: 15 residues. CDR3 nucleotide sequence: TGTGCCAGCAGCTTCGGACTAGCGGTAGGAGGGACCCAGTACTTC. Protein sequence: CASSFGLAVGGTQYF.

This clone was seen only once. The chain uses TRBV5-5 and TRBJ1-2, with D uncertain. Deletions cut 4 bases from V and 2 bases from J, with 6 bases between. The CDR3 extends over 12 amino acids. Germline CDR1 and CDR2: SGHKS and YYEKEE (reference sequence). The CDR3: CASSGRNYGYTF. CDR3 coding DNA: TGTGCCAGCAGCGGCCGAAACTATGGCTACACCTTC.

This clone was detected only a few times. V and J are TRBV13 and TRBJ2-7; D not resolved. Per the germline V gene, CDR1 is PRHDT and CDR2 is FYEKMQ (reference sequence). The V end was cut by 3 bases, the J end by 3 bases, with 3 bases between. This CDR3 is built from 11 residues. The DNA for the CDR3 is TGTGCCAGCAGCTTCAACTACGAGCAGTACTTC. Its translation is CASSFNYEQYF.

The CDR3 DNA reads as TGTGCCAGCAGCTCCCTCCCGTCGGGACAGGGAAATGAAAAACTGTTTTTT. Its translation: CASSSLPSGQGNEKLFF. The genes are TRBV7-9 and TRBJ1-4, with 9 bases identical to TRBD1. The V gene end was trimmed by 4 bases and the J gene end by 5 bases; junction bases not matched to a gene: 11. In germline, CDR1 is SEHNR, CDR2 FQNEAQ (reference sequence). The length of the CDR3 is 17 residues.

This clone is a singleton in its sample. The chain is built from TRBV7-2 and TRBJ2-7; no firm D call. Trimming took 6 bases from V and 2 from J, leaving 11 bases between them. The germline V gene has CDR1 SGHTA and CDR2 FQGNSA. This CDR3 region has 13 residues. The CDR3 is CASSPVTAYEQYF. As DNA, the CDR3 is TGTGCCAGCAGTCCAGTTACAGCCTACGAGCAGTACTTC.